This T cell receptor beta chain was recorded in a study of cytomegalovirus exposure and HLA in healthy donors. Overall study findings and caveats: The number of N-insertions in an Asian-associated ancestry cluster was reportedly below the roughly 670-donor mean in a later analysis. A later analysis linked a missense variant in DCLRE1C to the trimming of TCR beta V and J genes. Roughly uniform sequencing depth across donors was assumed, possibly incorrectly.

This CDR3 has 16 residues. V lost 6 bases, J lost 2 bases, and 7 bases stayed unmatched. The V gene's germline CDR1 is LNHDA and CDR2 SQIVND (reference sequence). Primers for the PCR totalled 60 Vbeta and 13 Jbeta. As originally analysed: Roughly 11 million of the about 80 million unique TCR beta chains counted in a later analysis were shared. The protocol was immunoSEQ multiplex PCR, while the TCRdb copy is restricted to in-frame clones and leaves out a portion. That table supplies the V and J calls and clone size; D and trimming were determined from the DNA. Here the sample spans under 250,000 clones, more than 75% being singletons. This clone has just one count. Its target is not known.

V and J are TRBV19 and TRBJ2-6, with 7 bases aligning to TRBD2. The receptor was derived from a girl aged 2 to 10 in good health and CMV-seronegative. Material for sequencing was PBMCs. CDR3 sequence reads: CASRARSGAGANVLTF. The CDR3, as DNA: TGTGCCAGTAGGGCTCGGAGCGGGGCTGGGGCCAACGTCCTGACTTTC.